These T cell receptor beta chains were read from a single sample in a study of T cell responses to AZD1222 COVID-19 vaccine. TCRdb's copy holds only in-frame clones and misses some; the assay was immunoSEQ multiplex PCR. This sample carries approximately 140,000 clones, about nine tenths of them seen once, and the ten largest clones take more than 3%. The sequences come from peripheral blood, collected on day 0 of AZD1222 vaccination. The receptors stem from an adult in good health. Each CDR3 is given with its conserved first and last residue. Each record gives: D gene, V gene, clone size, J gene, CDR3 protein, CDR3 DNA. D genes are given only for firm matches. Expanded clones get a size class; other rows say once, few or many, or leave the size out.

>TRBD2|TRBV7-9|.|TRBJ2-3
CASSLAVAGADTQYF
TGTGCCAGCAGCTTAGCTGTAGCGGGAGCAGATACGCAGTATTTT
>.|TRBV23-1|.|TRBJ1-2
CASSPPTSGTTNYGYTF
TGCGCCAGCAGTCCCCCCACATCCGGGACGACGAACTATGGCTACACCTTC
>.|TRBV19|.|TRBJ1-1
CASSINREGAEAFF
TGTGCCAGTAGTATTAACAGGGAAGGCGCTGAAGCTTTCTTT
>TRBD1|TRBV3-1/TRBV3-2|.|TRBJ1-1
CASSPDRGRPGAEAFF
TGTGCCAGCAGCCCCGACAGGGGGCGTCCCGGCGCTGAAGCTTTCTTT
>TRBD2|TRBV24-1|.|TRBJ2-1
CATSDSGLGAYNEQFF
TGTGCCACCAGTGATTCGGGACTAGGAGCCTACAATGAGCAGTTCTTC
>.|TRBV3-1/TRBV3-2|.|TRBJ1-5
CASSQDAGDQPQHF
TGTGCCAGCAGCCAAGACGCGGGCGATCAGCCCCAGCATTTT
>TRBD2|TRBV18|.|TRBJ2-7
CASSPLSLAGEREQYF
TGTGCCAGCTCACCACTTTCACTAGCGGGAGAACGGGAGCAGTACTTC
>.|TRBV5-1|once|TRBJ1-1
CASSITGSEQTEAFF
TGCGCCAGCAGCATAACAGGGAGCGAGCAGACTGAAGCTTTCTTT
>.|TRBV15|.|TRBJ2-1
CATSTYNEQFF
TGTGCCACCAGCACCTACAATGAGCAGTTCTTC
>.|TRBV10-3|.|TRBJ2-7
CAIRPGLSNYEQYF
TGTGCCATCAGACCGGGACTCAGTAACTACGAGCAGTACTTC
>TRBD2|TRBV7-9|.|TRBJ2-3
CASSLGLAGSGTDTQYF
TGTGCCAGCAGCTTGGGACTAGCGGGGAGCGGCACAGATACGCAGTATTTT
>.|TRBV27|.|TRBJ1-2
CASSLGITYGYTF
TGTGCCAGCAGTTTAGGGATTACATATGGCTACACCTTC
>.|TRBV7-2|.|TRBJ1-3
CASSLGRNTIYF
TGTGCCAGCAGCTTAGGTAGAAACACCATATATTTT
>TRBD2|TRBV6-4|many|TRBJ2-1
CASSEGGDLSEQFF
TGTGCCAGCAGTGAGGGAGGGGATCTCTCTGAGCAGTTCTTC
>.|TRBV9|.|TRBJ2-2
CASSVRVSDTGELFF
TGTGCCAGCAGCGTCAGGGTCTCCGACACCGGGGAGCTGTTTTTT
>TRBD1|TRBV20-1|.|TRBJ2-6
CSASGQGISGANVLTF
TGCAGTGCTAGTGGACAGGGAATCTCTGGGGCCAACGTCCTGACTTTC
>.|TRBV19|.|TRBJ2-5
CASNGRAGRYQETQYF
TGTGCCAGTAACGGCCGGGCGGGGAGGTATCAAGAGACCCAGTACTTC
>TRBD2|TRBV15|once|TRBJ2-1
CATSFLAGGYNEQFF
TGTGCCACCAGCTTCCTAGCGGGGGGGTACAATGAGCAGTTCTTC
>.|TRBV29-1|.|TRBJ1-5
CSVRIQGNQPQHF
TGCAGCGTTAGAATACAAGGCAATCAGCCCCAGCATTTT
>TRBD2|TRBV5-1|.|TRBJ2-3
CASSPIGGALTDTQYF
TGCGCCAGCAGCCCCATCGGGGGGGCTCTGACAGATACGCAGTATTTT
>TRBD2|TRBV5-8|few|TRBJ2-1
CASSLEGGSYNEQFF
TGTGCCAGCAGCTTGGAAGGCGGGAGCTACAATGAGCAGTTCTTC
>.|TRBV2|once|TRBJ1-5
CASGDGDQPQHF
TGTGCCAGCGGCGATGGAGATCAGCCCCAGCATTTT
>TRBD2|TRBV4-1|.|TRBJ2-7
CASRAGGSHEQYF
TGCGCCAGCAGAGCGGGGGGTTCCCACGAGCAGTACTTC
>.|TRBV30|.|TRBJ2-2
CAWSVKGLELFF
TGTGCCTGGAGTGTAAAGGGACTGGAGCTGTTTTTT
>.|TRBV3-1/TRBV3-2|.|TRBJ2-5
CASSFRTIGETQYF
TGTGCCAGCAGCTTCCGGACTATTGGAGAGACCCAGTACTTC
>.|TRBV5-4|.|TRBJ2-1
CASSYRDSAYNEQFF
TGTGCCAGCAGCTACCGGGACTCGGCCTACAATGAGCAGTTCTTC
>.|TRBV4-2|.|TRBJ2-3
CASSQDDRGATDTQYF
TGTGCCAGCAGCCAAGACGATAGGGGGGCCACAGATACGCAGTATTTT
>TRBD1|TRBV7-7|.|TRBJ2-3
CASSLTGAHTDTQYF
TGTGCCAGCAGCTTGACAGGGGCGCACACAGATACGCAGTATTTT
>.|TRBV5-4|once|TRBJ2-3
CASSLDGDTQYF
TGTGCCAGCAGCTTGGATGGGGATACGCAGTATTTT
>.|TRBV29-1|.|TRBJ1-1
CSVTSVNTEAFF
TGCAGCGTTACATCGGTGAACACTGAAGCTTTCTTT
>.|TRBV2|.|TRBJ2-1
CASRTGVSRDNEQFF
TGTGCCAGCAGGACGGGGGTATCCCGGGACAATGAGCAGTTCTTC
>TRBD1|TRBV4-1|.|TRBJ1-2
CASSQGQGGDYGYTF
TGCGCCAGCAGCCAGGGACAGGGAGGGGACTATGGCTACACCTTC
>TRBD1|TRBV4-2|.|TRBJ1-1
CASSQGPLGGQGAAEAFF
TGTGCCAGCAGCCAAGGCCCGCTGGGAGGACAGGGAGCCGCTGAAGCTTTCTTT
>.|TRBV14|.|TRBJ2-7
CASSRLQGTEQYF
TGTGCCAGCAGCCGACTACAGGGAACCGAGCAGTACTTC
>.|TRBV7-2|few|TRBJ1-6
CASSFRRVESPLHF
TGTGCCAGCAGCTTCCGGCGGGTGGAGTCACCCCTCCACTTT
>.|TRBV6-5|.|TRBJ2-2
CASRGQIIRTGELFF
TGTGCCAGCAGGGGACAAATTATTCGCACCGGGGAGCTGTTTTTT
>.|TRBV10-3|.|TRBJ2-2
CATRGGPTPTGELFF
TGTGCCACACGAGGCGGTCCTACCCCAACCGGGGAGCTGTTTTTT
>TRBD2|TRBV7-3|.|TRBJ2-2
CASSLTFLAGGETGELFF
TGTGCCAGCAGCTTAACGTTCCTAGCGGGAGGGGAGACCGGGGAGCTGTTTTTT
>.|TRBV2|.|TRBJ1-3
CASSRGRPGNTIYF
TGTGCCAGCAGCAGGGGCCGTCCTGGAAACACCATATATTTT
>.|TRBV19|.|TRBJ2-3
CASSMNLFDTQYF
TGTGCCAGTAGTATGAACCTCTTCGATACGCAGTATTTT
>.|TRBV5-1|.|TRBJ1-1
CASSIRYQGEAFF
TGCGCCAGCAGCATCCGGTACCAGGGAGAAGCTTTCTTT
>.|TRBV3-1/TRBV3-2|.|TRBJ1-2
CASSHFGTGHYSYGYTF
TGTGCCAGCAGCCATTTTGGTACAGGACACTACTCTTATGGCTACACCTTC
>.|TRBV28|.|TRBJ1-1
CASNLQGVNTEAFF
TGTGCCAGCAACCTACAGGGAGTGAACACTGAAGCTTTCTTT
>.|TRBV18|.|TRBJ1-5
CASSPDAGNQPQHF
TGTGCCAGCTCACCTGACGCCGGAAATCAGCCCCAGCATTTT
>.|TRBV7-2|once|TRBJ2-7
CASSSPVTYEQYF
TGTGCCAGCAGCTCGCCCGTAACCTACGAGCAGTACTTC
>TRBD1|TRBV10-3|.|TRBJ2-3
CAIRDRVPDTQYF
TGTGCCATCCGGGACAGGGTACCCGATACGCAGTATTTT
>TRBD1|TRBV3-1/TRBV3-2|.|TRBJ1-2
CASSQATGQDLYGYTF
TGTGCCAGCAGCCAGGCGACAGGGCAGGACCTCTATGGCTACACCTTC
>.|TRBV5-1|.|TRBJ2-2
CASSPDRANTGELFF
TGCGCCAGCAGCCCAGACAGAGCGAACACCGGGGAGCTGTTTTTT
>.|TRBV3-1/TRBV3-2|.|TRBJ1-1
CASSQDIGRKGSRTEAFF
TGTGCCAGCAGCCAAGATATTGGAAGGAAAGGGTCGCGCACTGAAGCTTTCTTT
>TRBD2|TRBV7-9|.|TRBJ2-1
CASSQGLAPYNEQFF
TGTGCCAGCAGCCAGGGACTAGCGCCCTACAATGAGCAGTTCTTC
>.|TRBV19|.|TRBJ2-2
CASSAGPGTGELFF
TGTGCCAGTAGTGCAGGGCCGGGGACCGGGGAGCTGTTTTTT
>.|TRBV3-1/TRBV3-2|.|TRBJ1-5
CASSQGWGRINQPQHF
TGTGCCAGCAGCCAAGGTTGGGGACGGATCAATCAGCCCCAGCATTTT
>.|TRBV3-1/TRBV3-2|.|TRBJ2-1
CASSQESWRKLYNEQFF
TGTGCCAGCAGCCAAGAATCTTGGCGGAAACTCTACAATGAGCAGTTCTTC